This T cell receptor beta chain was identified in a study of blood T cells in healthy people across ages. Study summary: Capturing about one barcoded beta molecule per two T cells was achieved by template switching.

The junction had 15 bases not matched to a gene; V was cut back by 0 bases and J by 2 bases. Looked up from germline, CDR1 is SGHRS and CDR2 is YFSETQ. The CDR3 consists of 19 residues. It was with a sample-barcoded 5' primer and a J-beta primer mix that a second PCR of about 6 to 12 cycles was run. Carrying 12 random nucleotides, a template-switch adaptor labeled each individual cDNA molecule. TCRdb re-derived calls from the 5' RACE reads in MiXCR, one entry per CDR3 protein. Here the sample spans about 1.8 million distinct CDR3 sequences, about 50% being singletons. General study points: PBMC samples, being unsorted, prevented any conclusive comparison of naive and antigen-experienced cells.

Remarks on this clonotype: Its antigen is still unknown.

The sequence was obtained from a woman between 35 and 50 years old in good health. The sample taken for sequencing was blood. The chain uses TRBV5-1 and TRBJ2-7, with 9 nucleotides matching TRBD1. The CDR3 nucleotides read TGCGCCAGCAGCTTGGAGACCGGGACAGGGACCTGGGATACCTACGAGCAGTACTTC. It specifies CASSLETGTGTWDTYEQYF.